One and the same sample provided the 21 T cell receptor beta chains below, sequenced in a study of T cell changes during pregnancy in multiple sclerosis. Measured with immunoSEQ multiplex PCR; TCRdb has only the in-frame clones, and not every one. Here the sample spans fewer than 70,000 clones, 70% to 90% being singletons. The sequencing here drew on peripheral blood, taken in the first trimester of pregnancy. These receptors all stem from a female donor with multiple sclerosis, enrolled in a pregnancy study.

The V call is TRBV11-2, the J call TRBJ1-5; weak D call: TRBD1 (6 bases). Per germline, CDR1 SGHAT and CDR2 FQNNGV. The V gene lost 2 bases and the J gene lost 4 bases, with 6 bases spanning the gap. The CDR3 totals 13 residues. The chain's CDR3 is CASSLRGNQPQHF. Here the CDR3 DNA reads TGTGCCAGCAGCTTAAGGGGGAATCAGCCCCAGCATTTT.

In its sample, this clone was seen once. V usage is TRBV7-2 and J usage is TRBJ1-1; TRBD1 agrees at 8 bases. V trimming: 6 bases; J trimming: 2 bases; junction bases outside the gene matches: 8. The germline gives CDR1 SGHTA, CDR2 FQGNSA. The CDR3 extends over 15 amino acids. In nucleotides, the CDR3 is TGTGCCAGCAGTGTTCGGACAGGGTTAAACACTGAAGCTTTCTTT. This sequence encodes CASSVRTGLNTEAFF.

The chain joins TRBV5-1 to TRBJ2-3; unclear D gene. The CDR3 runs 15 residues. Trimming removed 0 bases from V and 1 base from J, with 9 bases in between. The germline V gene encodes CDR1 SGHRS and CDR2 YFSETQ. CDR3 sequence (DNA): TGCGCCAGCAGCTTGGCCGAGTCGGGCACAGATACGCAGTATTTT. Translated, it gives CASSLAESGTDTQYF.

V gene TRBV7-2 combines with J gene TRBJ1-2; tentative D call: TRBD1 (5 bases). Trimming stripped 1 base from V and 3 bases from J, with 9 bases between. Germline assignment: CDR1 SGHTA and CDR2 FQGNSA. CDR3 length equals 14 residues. The CDR3 is CASSLVQGHYGYTF. The CDR3 region has the DNA TGTGCCAGCAGCTTAGTTCAGGGTCACTATGGCTACACCTTC.

The chain combines TRBV7-9 with TRBJ1-1; 7 bases align to TRBD1. Germline CDR1 and CDR2: SEHNR and FQNEAQ (reference sequence). V shed 4 bases, J shed 5 bases, and the junction held 10 bases outside the gene matches. The CDR3 is 15 amino acids. The CDR3 bases are TGTGCCAGCAGCTCATCAAGTAACAGGGGAACTGAAGCTTTCTTT. Translating gives CASSSSSNRGTEAFF.

The chain joins TRBV19 to TRBJ2-2, with D perhaps TRBD1 (5 bases). Germline values: CDR1 LNHDA, CDR2 SQIVND (reference sequence). V lost 4 bases and J lost 5, with 8 bases in between. This CDR3 has 13 amino acids. The CDR3 DNA follows: TGTGCCAGTAGTAAGACAGCAACCGGGGAGCTGTTTTTT. Amino acids: CASSKTATGELFF.

The chain combines TRBV6-6 with TRBJ2-7; TRBD1 aligns across 7 bases. After removal of 6 bases from V and 3 bases from J, the junction contained 8 bases not matched to a gene. The germline V gene encodes CDR1 MNHNY and CDR2 SVGAGI (reference sequence). CDR3 size: 14 residues. CDR3 protein: CASRTTGKDYEQYF. DNA for the CDR3: TGTGCCAGCAGGACGACAGGGAAGGACTACGAGCAGTACTTC.

The chain couples TRBV16 to TRBJ1-2; D gene unclear. This CDR3 has 12 residues. Germline CDR1 is KGHSY and CDR2 is FQNENV. Trimming took off 0 bases at V and 4 bases at J, with 3 bases between the two ends. CDR3 coding DNA: TGTGCCAGCAGCCAATCTCTCTATGGCTACACCTTC. This sequence encodes CASSQSLYGYTF.

The chain couples TRBV30 to TRBJ2-5; D may be TRBD1 (5 bases). CDR1 and CDR2 from the germline V gene are GTSNPN and SVGIG (reference sequence). The CDR3 length is 13 residues. V lost 1 base, J lost 5 bases, and 11 bases lay in between. CDR3 protein: CAWSGGMVETQYF. The CDR3 bases are TGTGCCTGGAGTGGGGGCATGGTTGAGACCCAGTACTTC.

The gene calls are TRBV19 and TRBJ1-1; perhaps TRBD1 as D (6 bases). Deletions cut 3 bases from V and 5 bases from J, with 13 bases between. Per the germline V gene, CDR1 is LNHDA and CDR2 is SQIVND (reference sequence). This CDR3 is 14 amino acids long. CDR3 coding DNA: TGTGCCAGTAGTATGGATCTGCAGGGGACTGAAGCTTTCTTT. This gives the protein CASSMDLQGTEAFF.

In this sample, this clone turned up once. The rearrangement uses TRBV7-9 and TRBJ2-7; 7 positions match TRBD2. CDR3 length equals 13 residues. V trimming: 5 bases; J trimming: 7 bases; junction bases outside the gene matches: 8. Germline CDR1 reads SEHNR; CDR2 reads FQNEAQ (reference sequence). The CDR3 coding sequence is TGTGCCAGCAGCGGGCGCGGGAGCGGAGAGCAGTACTTC. Encoded protein: CASSGRGSGEQYF. The complete variable domain, with remaining parts taken from reference TRBV7-9 and TRBJ2-7, reads DTGVSQNPRHKITKRGQNVTFRCDPISEHNRLYWYRQTLGQGPEFLTYFQNEAQLEKSRLLSDRFSAERPKGSFSTLEIQRTEQGDSAMYLCASSGRGSGEQYFGPGTRLTVT.

This clone was counted only a few times. The V gene is TRBV2, the J gene TRBJ1-1, with D perhaps matching TRBD1 (6 bases). The germline V and J ends were trimmed by 8 bases and 2 bases, with 12 bases remaining between them. Germline V gene lookup returns CDR1 SNHLY and CDR2 FYNNEI. The CDR3 has 13 residues. The CDR3 sequence: CASGLGGNTEAFF. The CDR3 bases are TGTGCCAGCGGCTTAGGGGGAAACACTGAAGCTTTCTTT. The full variable domain, in which reference TRBV2 and TRBJ1-1 provide the parts outside the CDR3, is EPEVTQTPSHQVTQMGQEVILRCVPISNHLYFYWYRQILGQKVEFLVSFYNNEISEKSEIFDDQFSVERPDGSNFTLKIRSTKLEDSAMYFCASGLGGNTEAFFGQGTRLTVV.

The chain carries TRBV11-2 and TRBJ1-3; D may be TRBD1 (6 bases). Deletions cut 5 bases from V and 0 bases from J, with 14 bases between. The CDR3 is 16 amino acids. In germline, CDR1 is SGHAT, CDR2 FQNNGV. This CDR3 reads CASSVQGRLSGNTIYF. CDR3 nucleotides: TGTGCCAGCAGCGTACAGGGACGGCTCTCTGGAAACACCATATATTTT. The whole variable domain, filled in from reference TRBV11-2 and TRBJ1-3, reads EAGVAQSPRYKIIEKRQSVAFWCNPISGHATLYWYQQILGQGPKLLIQFQNNGVVDDSQLPKDRFSAERLKGVDSTLKIQPAKLEDSAVYLCASSVQGRLSGNTIYFGEGSWLTVV.

The V gene is TRBV6-5, the J gene TRBJ2-1; 9 nucleotides agree with TRBD1. The J segment lost 9 bases and the V segment lost 5 bases, leaving 11 bases of the junction unmatched. The CDR3 is 15 residues long. In germline, CDR1 is MNHEY, CDR2 SVGAGI. Here the CDR3 DNA reads TGTGCCAGCAGTCCTCCGGGACAGGGACCTACTGAGCAGTTCTTC. This gives the protein CASSPPGQGPTEQFF.

This sequence joins TRBV5-1 and TRBJ2-7, with 9 bases fitting TRBD1. Losses at the gene ends were 0 bases for V and 2 bases for J; bases not matched to a gene: 3. CDR1 and CDR2 from the germline V gene are SGHRS and YFSETQ. The CDR3 totals 15 residues. The chain's CDR3 is CASSLARDRAYEQYF. The CDR3 DNA reads TGCGCCAGCAGCTTGGCTCGGGACAGGGCCTACGAGCAGTACTTC.

The chain links TRBV9 to TRBJ2-2; D is unresolved. The CDR3 contains 14 residues. Germline assignment: CDR1 SGDLS and CDR2 YYNGEE. Trimming shortened V by 1 base and J by 4 bases, and 8 bases separated the two germline ends. This CDR3 reads CASSVTGGTGELFF. Written as DNA, the CDR3 is TGTGCCAGCAGCGTAACCGGCGGCACCGGGGAGCTGTTTTTT.

The rearrangement uses TRBV6-5 and TRBJ1-3; weak D call: TRBD1 (5 bases). The V and J ends lost 6 bases and 0 bases respectively, with 9 bases between them. The length of the CDR3 is 14 residues. In germline, CDR1 is MNHEY, CDR2 SVGAGI. In DNA, the CDR3 is TGTGCCAGCAGAAGGGGCGGCTCTGGAAACACCATATATTTT. Encoded protein: CASRRGGSGNTIYF.

The chain combines TRBV18 with TRBJ1-2; D is uncertain. Germline assignment: CDR1 KGHSH and CDR2 LQKENI. This CDR3 is built from 13 residues. V lost 2 bases and J 8 bases, leaving 12 bases between the germline ends. CDR3 residues: CASSPADKAGYTF. In DNA, the CDR3 is TGTGCCAGCTCACCAGCCGACAAGGCGGGCTACACCTTC.

This rearrangement joins TRBV5-1 to TRBJ2-1; 8 bases map to TRBD2. From germline, CDR1 is SGHRS and CDR2 YFSETQ. CDR3 length: 15 residues. V shed 4 bases and J 7 bases; nucleotides not matched to a gene: 10. CDR3 nucleotides: TGCGCCAGCAGCCCCCCCGGGACTAGTGGGAATGAGCAGTTCTTC. It encodes CASSPPGTSGNEQFF.

The V call is TRBV9, the J call TRBJ2-3, with unresolved D. V was shortened by 0 bases and J by 4 bases, with 9 bases between the two germline ends. Germline-derived CDR1 and CDR2 are SGDLS and YYNGEE. The CDR3 consists of 14 residues. CDR3 sequence (DNA): TGTGCCAGCAGCGTAGAGTGGGCCCCAGATACGCAGTATTTT. This encodes CASSVEWAPDTQYF.

This clone was counted a single time. The chain is built from TRBV4-3 and TRBJ2-7; 9 bases agree with TRBD1. Germline V gene sequence: CDR1 LGHNA, CDR2 YSLEER. V dropped 0 bases and J dropped 3; count of bases not matched to a gene: 9. This CDR3 is 17 amino acids long. Written as DNA, the CDR3 is TGCGCCAGCAGCCAAGACGGGTTCGGACAGGGGAACTACGAGCAGTACTTC. Protein: CASSQDGFGQGNYEQYF.